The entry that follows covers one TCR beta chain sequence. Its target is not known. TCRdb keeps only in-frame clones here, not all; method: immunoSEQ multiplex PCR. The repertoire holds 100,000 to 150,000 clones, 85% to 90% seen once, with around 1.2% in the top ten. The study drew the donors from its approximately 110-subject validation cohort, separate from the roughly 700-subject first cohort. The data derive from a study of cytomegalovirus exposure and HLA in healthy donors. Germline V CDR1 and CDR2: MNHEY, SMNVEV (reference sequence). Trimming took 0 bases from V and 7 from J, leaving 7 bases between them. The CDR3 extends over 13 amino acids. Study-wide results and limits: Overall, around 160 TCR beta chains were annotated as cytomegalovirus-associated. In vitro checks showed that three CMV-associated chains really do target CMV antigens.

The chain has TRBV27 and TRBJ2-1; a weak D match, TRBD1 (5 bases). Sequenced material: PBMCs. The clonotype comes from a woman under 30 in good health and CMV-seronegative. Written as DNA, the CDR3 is TGTGCCAGCAGTTTATCCAGGGCTAATGAGCAGTTCTTC. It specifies CASSLSRANEQFF.